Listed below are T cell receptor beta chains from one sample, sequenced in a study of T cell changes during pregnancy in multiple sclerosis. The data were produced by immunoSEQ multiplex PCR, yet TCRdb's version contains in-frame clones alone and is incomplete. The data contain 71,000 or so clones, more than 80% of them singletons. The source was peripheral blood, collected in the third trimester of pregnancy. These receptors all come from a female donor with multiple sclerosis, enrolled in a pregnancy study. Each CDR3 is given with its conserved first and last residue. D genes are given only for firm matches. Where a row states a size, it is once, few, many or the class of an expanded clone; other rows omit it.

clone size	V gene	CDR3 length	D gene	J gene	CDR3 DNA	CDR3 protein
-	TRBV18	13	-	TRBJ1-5	TGTGCCAGCTCACCGGGGGGGAATCAGCCCCAGCATTTT	CASSPGGNQPQHF
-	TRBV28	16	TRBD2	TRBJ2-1	TGTGCCAGCAGGGGGGAGACTAGCTACACCTACAATGAGCAGTTCTTC	CASRGETSYTYNEQFF
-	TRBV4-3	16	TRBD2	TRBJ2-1	TGCGCCAGCAGCCAAGATATCAGCGGGATTAACAATGAGCAGTTCTTC	CASSQDISGINNEQFF
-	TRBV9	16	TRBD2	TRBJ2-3	TGTGCCAGCAGCGTAGGCCTAGCGGGCCTCACAGATACGCAGTATTTT	CASSVGLAGLTDTQYF
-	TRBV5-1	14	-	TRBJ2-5	TGCGCCAGCAGCGAGGGAGGCGGAGAAGAGACCCAGTACTTC	CASSEGGGEETQYF
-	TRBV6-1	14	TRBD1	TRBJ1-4	TGTGCCAGCAGTGAGGGACAGGTGGATGAAAAACTGTTTTTT	CASSEGQVDEKLFF
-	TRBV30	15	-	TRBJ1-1	TGTGCCTGGAGTCCGAGGATCCTCATTAACACTGAAGCTTTCTTT	CAWSPRILINTEAFF
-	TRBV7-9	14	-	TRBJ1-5	TGTGCCAGCAGCGACGACAGATCTAATCAGCCCCAGCATTTT	CASSDDRSNQPQHF
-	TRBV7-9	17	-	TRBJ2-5	TGTGCCAGCAGCCCGAGTCTAGCCAGTGGTGTTCAAGAGACCCAGTACTTC	CASSPSLASGVQETQYF
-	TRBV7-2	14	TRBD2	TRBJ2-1	TGTGCCAGCAGCGTTAGCGGGAGGTTCAATGAGCAGTTCTTC	CASSVSGRFNEQFF
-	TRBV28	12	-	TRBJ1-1	TGTGCCAGCAGTACAGGCGGCACTGAAGCTTTCTTT	CASSTGGTEAFF
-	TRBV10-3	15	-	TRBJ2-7	TGTGCCATCAGCGATAATACAGAGTACTCCTACGAGCAGTACTTC	CAISDNTEYSYEQYF
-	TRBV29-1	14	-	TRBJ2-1	TGCAGCGCCCATCCGGGACTTCCATCCAATGAGCAGTTCTTC	CSAHPGLPSNEQFF
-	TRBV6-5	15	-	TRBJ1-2	TGTGCCAGCAGTCCCCGACGAGGGTTGGGCTATGGCTACACCTTC	CASSPRRGLGYGYTF
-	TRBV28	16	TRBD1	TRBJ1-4	TGTGCCAGCAGTGCACCAACAGGGGTTGTAAGTGAAAAACTGTTTTTT	CASSAPTGVVSEKLFF
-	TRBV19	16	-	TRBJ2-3	TGTGCCAGTAGTATTGCGGGGTCCACTAGCACAGATACGCAGTATTTT	CASSIAGSTSTDTQYF
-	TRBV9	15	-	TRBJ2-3	TGTGCCAGCAGCGCCTTGACTAGTCCCACAGATACGCAGTATTTT	CASSALTSPTDTQYF
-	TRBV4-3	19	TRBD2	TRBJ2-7	TGCGCCAGCAGCCAAGACGCCTCGGACGAGCGGGAGTACTCCTACGAGCAGTACTTC	CASSQDASDEREYSYEQYF
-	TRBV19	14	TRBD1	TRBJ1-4	TGTGCCAGTAGTCCGACAGGGTCCACGGAAAAACTGTTTTTT	CASSPTGSTEKLFF
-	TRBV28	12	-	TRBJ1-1	TGTGCCAGTAGGGGGTGGGAGTCTGAAGCTTTCTTT	CASRGWESEAFF
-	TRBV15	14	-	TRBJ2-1	TGTGCCACCAGCAGAGCAGGACAGTACAATGAGCAGTTCTTC	CATSRAGQYNEQFF
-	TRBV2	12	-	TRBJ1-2	TGTGCCAGCAGTGTATCTAACTATGGCTACACCTTC	CASSVSNYGYTF
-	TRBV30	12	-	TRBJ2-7	TGTGCCTGGAGTTTGGGCTCCTACGAGCAGTACTTC	CAWSLGSYEQYF
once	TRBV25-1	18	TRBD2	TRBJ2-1	TGTGCCAGCAGTGAGAATCCGGGACTAGCGGGAGTCAGGGATGAGCAGTTCTTC	CASSENPGLAGVRDEQFF
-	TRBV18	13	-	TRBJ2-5	TGTGCCAGCTCACCGGGACTTGGAGAGACCCAGTACTTC	CASSPGLGETQYF
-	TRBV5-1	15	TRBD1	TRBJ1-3	TGCGCCAGCAGCTTGGCAGGGGGCGCGACGGACACCATATATTTT	CASSLAGGATDTIYF
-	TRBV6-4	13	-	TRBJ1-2	TGTGCCATCTTGAGGGGGGGGAGTAGGGGCTACACCTTC	CAILRGGSRGYTF
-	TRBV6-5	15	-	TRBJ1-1	TGTGCCAGCAGTTACACAGACACAGGGAACACTGAAGCTTTCTTT	CASSYTDTGNTEAFF
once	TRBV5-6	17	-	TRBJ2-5	TGTGCCAGCAGCTTGGCCATCGATGGAGGGGTAGGCGAGACCCAGTACTTC	CASSLAIDGGVGETQYF
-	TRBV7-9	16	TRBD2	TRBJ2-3	TGTGCCAGCAGCCCGCCGGGACTAGCGACCACAGATACGCAGTATTTT	CASSPPGLATTDTQYF